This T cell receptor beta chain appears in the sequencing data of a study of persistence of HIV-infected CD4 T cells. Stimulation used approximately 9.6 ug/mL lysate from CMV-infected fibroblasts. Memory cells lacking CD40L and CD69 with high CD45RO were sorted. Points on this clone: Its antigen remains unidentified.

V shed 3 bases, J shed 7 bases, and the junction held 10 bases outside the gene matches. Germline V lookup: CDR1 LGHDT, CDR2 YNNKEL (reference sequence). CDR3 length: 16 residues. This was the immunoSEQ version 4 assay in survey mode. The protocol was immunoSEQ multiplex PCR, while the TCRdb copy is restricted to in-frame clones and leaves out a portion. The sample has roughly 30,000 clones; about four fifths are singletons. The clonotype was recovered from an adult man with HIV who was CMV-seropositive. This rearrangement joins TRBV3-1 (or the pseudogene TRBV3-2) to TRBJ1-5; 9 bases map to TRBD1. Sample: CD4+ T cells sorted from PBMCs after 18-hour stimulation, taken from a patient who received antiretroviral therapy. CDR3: CASSQSGQGYVQPQHF. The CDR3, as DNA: TGTGCCAGCAGCCAGTCCGGACAGGGGTACGTGCAGCCCCAGCATTTT.